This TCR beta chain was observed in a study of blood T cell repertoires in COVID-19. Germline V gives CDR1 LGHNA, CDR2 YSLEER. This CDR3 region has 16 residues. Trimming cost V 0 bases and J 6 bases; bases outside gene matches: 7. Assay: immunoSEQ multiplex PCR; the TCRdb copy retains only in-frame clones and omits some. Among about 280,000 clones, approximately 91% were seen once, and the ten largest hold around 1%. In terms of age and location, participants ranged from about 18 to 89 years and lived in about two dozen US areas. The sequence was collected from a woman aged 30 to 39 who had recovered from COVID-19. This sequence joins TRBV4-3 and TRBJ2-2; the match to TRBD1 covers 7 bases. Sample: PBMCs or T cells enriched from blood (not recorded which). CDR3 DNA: TGCGCCAGCAGCCAAGATAGGACAGGCGGTCCCGGGGAGCTGTTTTTT. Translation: CASSQDRTGGPGELFF.